This T cell receptor (beta chain) was profiled in a study of cytomegalovirus exposure and HLA in healthy donors. Study details: Drawn from HLA-typed donors, 83 million or so unique TCRs were held in an early data release. Points from the study as a whole: A later analysis showed TCR association rates differing by HLA locus, peaking at DRB1 and lowest at HLA-C.

From germline, CDR1 is LNHDA and CDR2 SQIVND (reference sequence). The CDR3 sequence is 15 residues long. V was clipped by 5 bases and J by 1 base; unmatched bases: 4. This clone was seen more than once but under ten times. What it binds is not known. Primers included in the PCR were 60 Vbeta and 13 Jbeta primers. Using immunoSEQ multiplex PCR, the repertoire was profiled, and TCRdb retains in-frame clones only, with some absent. The sample carries some 150,000 clones, approximately 79% recorded once. Material: PBMCs. The receptor's source is a woman aged 25 to 39 in good health and CMV-seronegative. The V and J genes are TRBV19 and TRBJ2-1; the match to TRBD2 covers 8 bases. Written as DNA, the CDR3 is TGTGCCAGTAGTCGTCCGGGGGGGTCCTACAATGAGCAGTTCTTC. It yields the protein CASSRPGGSYNEQFF.